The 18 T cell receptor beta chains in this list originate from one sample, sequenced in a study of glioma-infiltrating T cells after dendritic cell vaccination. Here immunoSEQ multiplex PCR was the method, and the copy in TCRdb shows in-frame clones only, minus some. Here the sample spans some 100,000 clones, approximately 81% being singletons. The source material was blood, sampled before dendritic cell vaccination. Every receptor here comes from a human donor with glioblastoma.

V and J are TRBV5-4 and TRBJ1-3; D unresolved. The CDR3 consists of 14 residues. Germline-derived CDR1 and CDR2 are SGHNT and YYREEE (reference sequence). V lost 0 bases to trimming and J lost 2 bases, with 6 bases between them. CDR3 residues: CASSLAGPGNTIYF. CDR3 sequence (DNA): TGTGCCAGCAGCTTGGCTGGGCCTGGAAACACCATATATTTT.

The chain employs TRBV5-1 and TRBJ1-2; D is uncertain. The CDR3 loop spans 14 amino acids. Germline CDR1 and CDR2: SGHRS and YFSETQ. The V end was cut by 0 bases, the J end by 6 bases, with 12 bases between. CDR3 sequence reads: CASSLALLGDGYTF. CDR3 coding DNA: TGCGCCAGCAGCTTGGCCTTGTTGGGAGATGGCTACACCTTC.

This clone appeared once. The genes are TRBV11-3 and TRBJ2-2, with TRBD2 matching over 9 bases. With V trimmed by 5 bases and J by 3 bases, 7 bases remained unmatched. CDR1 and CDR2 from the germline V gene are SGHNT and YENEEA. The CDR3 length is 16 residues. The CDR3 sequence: CASSPRLAVYTGELFF. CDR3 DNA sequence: TGTGCCAGCAGCCCCCGACTAGCGGTGTACACCGGGGAGCTGTTTTTT.

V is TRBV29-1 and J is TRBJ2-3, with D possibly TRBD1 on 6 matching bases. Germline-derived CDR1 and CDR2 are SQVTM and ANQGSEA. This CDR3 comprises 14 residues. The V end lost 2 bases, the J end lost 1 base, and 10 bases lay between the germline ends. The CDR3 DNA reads TGCAGCGTTGAATCAGGGGATGGCACAGATACGCAGTATTTT. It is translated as CSVESGDGTDTQYF.

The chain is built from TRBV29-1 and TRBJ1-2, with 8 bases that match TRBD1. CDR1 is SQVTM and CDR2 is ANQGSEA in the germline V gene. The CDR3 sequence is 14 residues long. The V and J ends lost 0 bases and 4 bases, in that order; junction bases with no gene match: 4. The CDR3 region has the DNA TGCAGCGTTGAAGATCGGGGACAGGTCTATGGCTACACCTTC. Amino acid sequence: CSVEDRGQVYGYTF.

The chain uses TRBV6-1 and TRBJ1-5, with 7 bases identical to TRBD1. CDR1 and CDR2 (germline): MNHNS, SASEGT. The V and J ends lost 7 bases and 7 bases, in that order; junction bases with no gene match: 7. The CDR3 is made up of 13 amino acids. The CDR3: CASNRGVGQPQHF. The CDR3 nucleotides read TGTGCCAGCAACAGGGGAGTGGGACAGCCCCAGCATTTT.

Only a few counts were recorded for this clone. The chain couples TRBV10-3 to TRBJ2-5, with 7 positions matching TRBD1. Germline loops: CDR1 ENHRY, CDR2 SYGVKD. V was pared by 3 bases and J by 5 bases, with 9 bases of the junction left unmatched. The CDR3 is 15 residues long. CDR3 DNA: TGTGCCATCAGTGATCTGACAGGGTCCGGGGAGACCCAGTACTTC. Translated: CAISDLTGSGETQYF.

This CDR3 reads CASSFDGHSNQPQHF. CDR3 in DNA: TGTGCCAGCAGTTTCGACGGACATAGCAATCAGCCCCAGCATTTT. This chain connects TRBV27 to TRBJ1-5; TRBD1 is a possible D gene (5 bases). V was shortened by 3 bases and J by 0 bases, with 9 bases between the two germline ends. This CDR3 spans 15 amino acids. CDR1 is MNHEY, CDR2 SMNVEV, per germline (reference sequence).

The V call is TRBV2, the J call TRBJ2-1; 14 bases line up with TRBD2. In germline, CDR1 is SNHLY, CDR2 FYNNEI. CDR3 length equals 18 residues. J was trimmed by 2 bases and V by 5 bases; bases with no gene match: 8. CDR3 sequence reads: CASSYYGTSGGTYNEQFF. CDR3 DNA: TGTGCCAGCAGTTACTACGGGACTAGCGGGGGTACCTACAATGAGCAGTTCTTC.

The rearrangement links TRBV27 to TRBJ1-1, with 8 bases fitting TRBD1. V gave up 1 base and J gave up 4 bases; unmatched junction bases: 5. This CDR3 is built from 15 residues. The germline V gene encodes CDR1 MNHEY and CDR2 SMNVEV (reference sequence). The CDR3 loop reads CASSLLAGGGTEAFF. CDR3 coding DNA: TGTGCCAGCAGTTTATTAGCAGGGGGCGGCACTGAAGCTTTCTTT.

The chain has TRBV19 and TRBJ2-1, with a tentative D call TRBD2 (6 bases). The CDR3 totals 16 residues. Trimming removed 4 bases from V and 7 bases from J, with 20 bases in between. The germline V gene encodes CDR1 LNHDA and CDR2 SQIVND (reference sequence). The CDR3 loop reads CASSRIAGTFKNEQFF. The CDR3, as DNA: TGTGCCAGTAGTAGAATCGCCGGGACTTTTAAAAATGAGCAGTTCTTC.

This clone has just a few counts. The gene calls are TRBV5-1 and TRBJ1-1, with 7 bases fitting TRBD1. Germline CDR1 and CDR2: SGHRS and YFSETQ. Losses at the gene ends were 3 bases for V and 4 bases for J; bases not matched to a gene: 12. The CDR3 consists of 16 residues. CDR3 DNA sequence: TGCGCCAGCAGCTCAATAGAGACATCAGGGGGCACTGAAGCTTTCTTT. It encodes CASSSIETSGGTEAFF.

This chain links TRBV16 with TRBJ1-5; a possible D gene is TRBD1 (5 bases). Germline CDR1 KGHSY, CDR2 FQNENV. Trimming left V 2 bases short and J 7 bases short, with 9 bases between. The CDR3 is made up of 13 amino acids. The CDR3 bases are TGTGCCAGCAGCCAACGGAACAGGCAGCCCCAGCATTTT. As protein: CASSQRNRQPQHF.

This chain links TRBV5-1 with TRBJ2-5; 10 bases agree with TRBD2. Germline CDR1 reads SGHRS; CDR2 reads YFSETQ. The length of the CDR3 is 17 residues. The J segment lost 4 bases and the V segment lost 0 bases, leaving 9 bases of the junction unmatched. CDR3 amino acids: CASSLGASGSGLETQYF. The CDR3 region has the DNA TGCGCCAGCAGCTTGGGGGCTAGCGGGAGTGGATTAGAGACCCAGTACTTC.

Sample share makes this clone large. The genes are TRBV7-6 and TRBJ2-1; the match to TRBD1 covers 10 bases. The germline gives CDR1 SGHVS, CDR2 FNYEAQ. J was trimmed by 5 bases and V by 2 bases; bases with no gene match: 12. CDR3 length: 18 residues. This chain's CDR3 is CASSLYRPGTGAHNEQFF. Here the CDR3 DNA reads TGTGCCAGCAGCTTATACAGGCCCGGGACAGGGGCACACAATGAGCAGTTCTTC.

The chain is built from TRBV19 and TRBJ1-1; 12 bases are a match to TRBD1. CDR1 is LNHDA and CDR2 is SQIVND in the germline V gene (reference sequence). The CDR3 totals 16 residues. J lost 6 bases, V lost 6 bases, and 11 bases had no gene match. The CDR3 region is CASSQGQGASNAEAFF. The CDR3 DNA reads TGTGCCAGTAGCCAGGGACAGGGGGCGAGCAACGCTGAAGCTTTCTTT.

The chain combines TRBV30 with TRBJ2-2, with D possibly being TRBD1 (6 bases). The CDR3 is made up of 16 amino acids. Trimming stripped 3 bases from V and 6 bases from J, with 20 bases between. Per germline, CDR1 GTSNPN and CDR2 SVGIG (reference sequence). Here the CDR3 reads CAWRRYRDELAGELFF. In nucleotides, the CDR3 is TGTGCCTGGAGGCGGTACAGGGACGAATTGGCCGGGGAGCTGTTTTTT.

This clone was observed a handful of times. As DNA, the CDR3 is TGTGCCAGCAGTTCGCGGACAGGGATGAACACTGAAGCTTTCTTT. This codes for CASSSRTGMNTEAFF. The V and J genes are TRBV6-1 and TRBJ1-1, with 8 bases lining up with TRBD1. Losses at the gene ends were 5 bases for V and 0 bases for J; bases not matched to a gene: 5. Germline lookup yields CDR1 MNHNS and CDR2 SASEGT. The CDR3 runs 15 residues.